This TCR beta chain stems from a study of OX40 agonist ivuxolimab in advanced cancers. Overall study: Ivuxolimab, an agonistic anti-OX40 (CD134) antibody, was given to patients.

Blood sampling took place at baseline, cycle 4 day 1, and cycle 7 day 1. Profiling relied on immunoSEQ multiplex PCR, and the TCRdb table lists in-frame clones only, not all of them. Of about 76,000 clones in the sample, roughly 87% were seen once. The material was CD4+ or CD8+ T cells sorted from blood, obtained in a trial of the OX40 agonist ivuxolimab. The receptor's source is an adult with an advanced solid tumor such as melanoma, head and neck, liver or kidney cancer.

The CDR3 DNA sequence: TGTGCCAGCAAGGGACAGAGCGTTGCCTACGAGCAGTACTTC. It yields the protein CASKGQSVAYEQYF. The gene calls are TRBV6-6 and TRBJ2-7; 7 nucleotides line up with TRBD1. The junction had 8 bases not matched to a gene; V was cut back by 7 bases and J by 2 bases. The CDR3 covers 14 residues. CDR1 is MNHNY and CDR2 is SVGAGI in the germline V gene (reference sequence).